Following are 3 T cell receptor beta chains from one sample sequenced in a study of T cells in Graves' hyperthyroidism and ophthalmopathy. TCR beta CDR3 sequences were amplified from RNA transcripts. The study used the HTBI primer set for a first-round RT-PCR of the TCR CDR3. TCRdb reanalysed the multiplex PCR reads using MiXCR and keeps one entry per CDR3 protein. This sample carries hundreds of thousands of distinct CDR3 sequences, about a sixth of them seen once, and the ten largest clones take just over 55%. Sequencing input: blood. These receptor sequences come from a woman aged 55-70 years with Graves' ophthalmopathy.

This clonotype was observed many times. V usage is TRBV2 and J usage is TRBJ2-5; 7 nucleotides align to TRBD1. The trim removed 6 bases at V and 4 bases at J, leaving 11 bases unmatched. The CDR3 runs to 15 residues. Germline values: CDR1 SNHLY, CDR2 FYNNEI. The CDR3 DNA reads TGTGCCAGCAGCGCGACAGACAGGGCCCGAGAGACCCAGTACTTC. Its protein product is CASSATDRARETQYF.

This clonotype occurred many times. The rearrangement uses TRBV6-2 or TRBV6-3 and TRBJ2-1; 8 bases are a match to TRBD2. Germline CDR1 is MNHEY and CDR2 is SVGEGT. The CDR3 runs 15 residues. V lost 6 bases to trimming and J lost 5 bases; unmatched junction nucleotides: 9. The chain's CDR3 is CASSLAAGGHNEQFF. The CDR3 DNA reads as TGTGCCAGCAGCCTCGCGGCGGGGGGCCACAATGAGCAGTTCTTC.

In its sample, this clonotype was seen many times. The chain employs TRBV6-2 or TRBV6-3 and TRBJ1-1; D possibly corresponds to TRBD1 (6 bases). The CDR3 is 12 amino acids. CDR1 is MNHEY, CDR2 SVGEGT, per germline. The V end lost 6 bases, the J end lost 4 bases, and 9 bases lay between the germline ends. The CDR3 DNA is TGTGCCAGCAGCCCAGGGGCCACTGAAGCTTTCTTT. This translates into CASSPGATEAFF.